The 5 T cell receptor beta chains given below trace back to one sample, sequenced in a study of blood T cell repertoires in COVID-19. The method was immunoSEQ multiplex PCR; TCRdb's version includes in-frame clones alone and lacks a portion of them. The repertoire holds approximately 150,000 clones, with 87% as singletons. The sequencing sample was made of peripheral blood. These receptors were collected from a woman aged 45 to 65 with active or convalescent COVID-19.

V usage is TRBV3-1 (or the pseudogene TRBV3-2) and J usage is TRBJ1-1, with D uncertain. The CDR3 consists of 14 residues. The V end lost 2 bases, the J end lost 3 bases, and 10 bases lay between the germline ends. Germline V CDR1 and CDR2: LGHDT, YNNKEL (reference sequence). The CDR3 region is CASSQPNRYTEAFF. CDR3 nucleotides: TGTGCCAGCAGCCAACCGAACAGATACACTGAAGCTTTCTTT.

V gene TRBV4-2 combines with J gene TRBJ2-3, with D possibly matching TRBD2 (6 bases). Per the germline V gene, CDR1 is LGHNA and CDR2 is YNFKEQ. V gave up 3 bases and J gave up 2 bases, with 15 bases separating them. The CDR3 is 16 amino acids. The chain's CDR3 is CASSHRDSLSTDTQYF. The DNA of the CDR3 is TGTGCCAGCAGCCACCGGGACTCACTCTCCACAGATACGCAGTATTTT.

The CDR3 sequence is CASSQGRTEAFF. The CDR3, as DNA: TGTGCCAGCAGCCAGGGGAGGACTGAAGCTTTCTTT. The chain employs TRBV3-1 (or the pseudogene TRBV3-2) and TRBJ1-1, with no clear D. The V gene's germline CDR1 is LGHDT and CDR2 YNNKEL (reference sequence). Between the trimmed V and J ends, which lost 3 bases and 5 bases, there was a span of 7 bases. CDR3 length: 12 amino acids.

This sequence joins TRBV3-1 (or the pseudogene TRBV3-2) and TRBJ1-1, with 8 bases identical to TRBD1. Unmatched junction bases numbered 6, after V lost 4 bases and J lost 5 bases. CDR3 length: 14 amino acids. CDR1 and CDR2 from the germline V gene are LGHDT and YNNKEL (reference sequence). The CDR3 is CASSPDRDWTEAFF. The CDR3, as DNA: TGTGCCAGCAGCCCGGACAGGGATTGGACTGAAGCTTTCTTT.

A single count supports this clone. The chain carries TRBV19 and TRBJ2-5; D is perhaps TRBD1 (5 bases). Trimming shortened V by 1 base and J by 2 bases, and 14 bases separated the two germline ends. This CDR3 is built from 16 residues. Germline V gene sequence: CDR1 LNHDA, CDR2 SQIVND (reference sequence). The CDR3 DNA follows: TGTGCCAGTAGTATAGCAGGGAATATACAACAAGAGACCCAGTACTTC. Protein sequence: CASSIAGNIQQETQYF. Full variable domain (missing parts from reference TRBV19 and TRBJ2-5): DGGITQSPKYLFRKEGQNVTLSCEQNLNHDAMYWYRQDPGQGLRLIYYSQIVNDFQKGDIAEGYSVSREKKESFPLTVTSAQKNPTAFYLCASSIAGNIQQETQYFGPGTRLLVL.